This TCR beta chain is from a study of TIL therapy for anti-PD-1-resistant metastatic lung cancer. For the study at large: Tumors had a median PD-L1 proportion score of about 6.6%. Several tumors were EGFR-mutant and two were ALK-rearranged. Tumors carried a median roughly 1.6 non-synonymous mutations per megabase.

On this clone itself: Its antigen is undetermined.

This sample's time point: pre-treatment sample, taken before nivolumab and TIL therapy. V lost 7 bases to trimming and J lost 3 bases; unmatched junction nucleotides: 7. The CDR3 consists of 15 residues. The germline CDR1 and CDR2 sequences are MNHNY and SVGAGI (reference sequence). The libraries were made with immunoSEQ v3. Here immunoSEQ multiplex PCR was the method, and the copy in TCRdb shows in-frame clones only, minus some. The sample comprises over 15,000 clones, 60% to 80% of which are singletons, and under 8% rests with the top ten. Study results and caveats: After infusion, TIL clonotypes partly replaced peripheral T cells and declined over months.

The sample here was blood, taken at baseline. This receptor was obtained from a person between 25 and 80 years old with non-small cell lung cancer. The chain has TRBV6-6 and TRBJ1-5; 9 positions agree with TRBD1. This chain's CDR3 is CASNPDRGYNQPQHF. For the CDR3, the DNA is TGTGCCAGCAATCCGGACAGGGGTTACAATCAGCCCCAGCATTTT.